This TCR beta chain was obtained from a study of CD4+ T cells in melanoma. Generated by immunoSEQ multiplex PCR, the TCRdb table keeps only in-frame clones and is missing some. Here the sample spans roughly 110,000 clones, approximately 92% being singletons. CDR1 and CDR2 from the germline V gene are SGHRS and YFSETQ. The CDR3 is made up of 17 amino acids. J was trimmed by 0 bases and V by 4 bases; bases with no gene match: 5. The chain combines TRBV5-1 with TRBJ2-1; 12 nucleotides agree with TRBD2. Material: peripheral blood. The sequence was collected from a human donor with melanoma. CDR3 sequence (DNA): TGCGCCAGCAGCCTCGAGACTAGCGGGAGCTCCTACAATGAGCAGTTCTTC. This translates into CASSLETSGSSYNEQFF.